This T cell receptor beta chain was identified during a study of shared clonotypes between healthy human individuals. This CDR3 spans 14 amino acids. J lost 7 bases, V lost 4 bases, and 8 bases had no gene match. Germline CDR1 reads SNHLY; CDR2 reads FYNNEI. TCRdb's table, derived via immunoSEQ multiplex PCR, lists solely in-frame clones and lacks some. The repertoire holds under 600,000 clones, with around 77% as singletons. The specimen sequenced was PBMCs. The source of this sequence is a woman aged 40 to 49 in good health. Some clones in this sample may be carry-over from other donors' samples. The chain employs TRBV2 and TRBJ2-5, with 8 bases aligning to TRBD2. The CDR3 nucleotides are TGTGCCAGCAGTGCGGGGGGGATGGGAGGGACCCAGTACTTC. This gives the protein CASSAGGMGGTQYF.